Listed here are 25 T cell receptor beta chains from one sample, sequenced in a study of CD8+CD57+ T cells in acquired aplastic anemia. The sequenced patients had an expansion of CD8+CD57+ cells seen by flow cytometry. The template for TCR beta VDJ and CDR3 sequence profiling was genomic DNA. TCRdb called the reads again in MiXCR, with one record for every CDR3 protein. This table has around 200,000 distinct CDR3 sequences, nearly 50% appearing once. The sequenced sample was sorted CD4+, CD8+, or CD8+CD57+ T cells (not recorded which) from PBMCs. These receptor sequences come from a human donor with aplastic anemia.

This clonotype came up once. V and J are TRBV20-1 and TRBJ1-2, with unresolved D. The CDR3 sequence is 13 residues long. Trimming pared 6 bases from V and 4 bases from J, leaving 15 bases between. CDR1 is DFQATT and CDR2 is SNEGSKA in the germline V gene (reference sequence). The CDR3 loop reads CSANTPSGYGYTF. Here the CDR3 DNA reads TGCAGTGCAAATACACCCTCAGGCTATGGCTACACCTTC.

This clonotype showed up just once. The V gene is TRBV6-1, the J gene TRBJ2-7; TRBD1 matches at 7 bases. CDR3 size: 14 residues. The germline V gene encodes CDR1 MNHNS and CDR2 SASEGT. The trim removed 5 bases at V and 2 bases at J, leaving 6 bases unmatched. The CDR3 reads CASSTGQLTYEQYF. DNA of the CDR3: TGTGCCAGCAGTACGGGACAGCTCACCTACGAGCAGTACTTC.

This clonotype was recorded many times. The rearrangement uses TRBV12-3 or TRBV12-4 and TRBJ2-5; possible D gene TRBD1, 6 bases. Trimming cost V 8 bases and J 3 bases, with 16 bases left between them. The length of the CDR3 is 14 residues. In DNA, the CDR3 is TGTGCCAGCGACCCCCAGGGGTCCAAAGAGACCCAGTACTTC. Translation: CASDPQGSKETQYF.

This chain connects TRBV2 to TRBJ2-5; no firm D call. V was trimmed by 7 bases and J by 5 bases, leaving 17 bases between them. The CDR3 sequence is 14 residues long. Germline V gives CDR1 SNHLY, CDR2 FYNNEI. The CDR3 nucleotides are TGTGCCAGCACTCCTGATATTTTGTCGGAGACCCAGTACTTC. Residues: CASTPDILSETQYF.

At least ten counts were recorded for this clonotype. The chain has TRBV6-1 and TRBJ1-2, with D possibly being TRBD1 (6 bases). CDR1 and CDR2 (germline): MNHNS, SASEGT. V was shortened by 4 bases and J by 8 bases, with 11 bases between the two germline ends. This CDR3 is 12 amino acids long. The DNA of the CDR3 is TGTGCCAGCAGTGGATCAAGGGGGGGCTACACCTTC. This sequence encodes CASSGSRGGYTF.

In DNA form, the CDR3 reads TGTGCCAGCAGTCGCGGCCGGGACAGGGGTAGTAATGAGCAGTTCTTC. It encodes CASSRGRDRGSNEQFF. The rearrangement uses TRBV25-1 and TRBJ2-1; 10 bases align to TRBD1. This CDR3 comprises 16 residues. Germline V gene lookup returns CDR1 MGHDK and CDR2 SYGVNS. J gave up 7 bases and V 5 bases, and 11 bases lay outside the gene matches.

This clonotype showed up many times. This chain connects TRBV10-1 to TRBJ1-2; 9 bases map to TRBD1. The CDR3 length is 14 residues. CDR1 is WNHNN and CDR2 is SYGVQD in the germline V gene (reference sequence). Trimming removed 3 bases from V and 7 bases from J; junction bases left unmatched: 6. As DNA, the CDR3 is TGCGCCAGCAGTGATCCAGGACAGGGGATTGGCTACACCTTC. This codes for CASSDPGQGIGYTF.

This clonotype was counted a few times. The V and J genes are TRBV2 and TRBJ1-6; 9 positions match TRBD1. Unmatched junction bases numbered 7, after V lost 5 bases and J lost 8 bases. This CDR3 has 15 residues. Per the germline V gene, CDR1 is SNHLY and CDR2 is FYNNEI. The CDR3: CASSPQGAKDSPLHF. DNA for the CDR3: TGTGCCAGCAGTCCACAGGGGGCGAAGGATTCACCCCTCCACTTT.

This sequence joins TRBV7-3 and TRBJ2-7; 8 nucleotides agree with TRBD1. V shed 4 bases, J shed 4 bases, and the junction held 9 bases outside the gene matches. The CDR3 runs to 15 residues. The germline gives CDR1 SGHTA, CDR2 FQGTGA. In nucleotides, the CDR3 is TGTGCCAGCAGCTCAGGGGGCGCGGGGACATACGAGCAGTACTTC. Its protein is CASSSGGAGTYEQYF.

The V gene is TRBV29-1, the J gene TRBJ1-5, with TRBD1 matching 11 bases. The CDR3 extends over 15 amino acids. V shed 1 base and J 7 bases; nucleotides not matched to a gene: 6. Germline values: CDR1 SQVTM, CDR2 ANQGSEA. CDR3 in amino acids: CSVEVGQGAGQPQHF. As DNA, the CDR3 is TGCAGCGTTGAAGTTGGACAGGGGGCTGGGCAGCCCCAGCATTTT.

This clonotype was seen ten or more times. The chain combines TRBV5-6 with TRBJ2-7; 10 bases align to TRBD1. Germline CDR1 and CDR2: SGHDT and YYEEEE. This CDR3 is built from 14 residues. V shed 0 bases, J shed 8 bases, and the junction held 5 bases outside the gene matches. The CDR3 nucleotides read TGTGCCAGCAGCTTGGGGGACAGGGGTTTACAGCAGTACTTC. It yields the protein CASSLGDRGLQQYF.

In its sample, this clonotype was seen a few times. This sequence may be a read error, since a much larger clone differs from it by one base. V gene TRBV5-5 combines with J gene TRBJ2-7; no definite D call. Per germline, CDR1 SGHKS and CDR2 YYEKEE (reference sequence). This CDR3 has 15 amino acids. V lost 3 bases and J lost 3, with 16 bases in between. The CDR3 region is CASSSFEKGGYEQYF. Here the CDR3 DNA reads TGTGCCAGCAGCTCGTTCGAGAAAGGTGGCTACGAGCAGTACTTC.

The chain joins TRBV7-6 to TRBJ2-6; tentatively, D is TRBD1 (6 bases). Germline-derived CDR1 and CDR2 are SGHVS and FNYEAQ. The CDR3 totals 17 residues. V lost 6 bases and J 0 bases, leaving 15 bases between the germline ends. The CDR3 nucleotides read TGTGCCAGCAGATCCGGGACATCAAGCTCTGGGGCCAACGTCCTGACTTTC. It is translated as CASRSGTSSSGANVLTF. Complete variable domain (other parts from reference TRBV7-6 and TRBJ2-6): GAGVSQSPRYKVTKRGQDVALRCDPISGHVSLYWYRQALGQGPEFLTYFNYEAQQDKSGLPNDRFSAERPEGSISTLTIQRTEQRDSAMYRCASRSGTSSSGANVLTFGAGSRLTVL.

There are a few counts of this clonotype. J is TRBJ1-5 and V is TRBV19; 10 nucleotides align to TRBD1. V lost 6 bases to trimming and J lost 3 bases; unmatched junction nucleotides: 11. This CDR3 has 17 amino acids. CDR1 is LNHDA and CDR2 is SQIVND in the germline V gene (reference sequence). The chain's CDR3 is CASRPTGTGANNQPQHF. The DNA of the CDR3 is TGTGCCAGTAGACCCACCGGGACAGGGGCGAACAATCAGCCCCAGCATTTT.

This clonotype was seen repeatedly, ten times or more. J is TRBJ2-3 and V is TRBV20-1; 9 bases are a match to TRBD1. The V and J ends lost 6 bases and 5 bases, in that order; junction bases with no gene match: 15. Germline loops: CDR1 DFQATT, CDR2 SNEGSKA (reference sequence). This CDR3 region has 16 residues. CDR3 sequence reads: CSAHPTGTGIRDTQYF. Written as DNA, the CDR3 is TGCAGTGCCCACCCAACCGGGACAGGGATTCGAGATACGCAGTATTTT.

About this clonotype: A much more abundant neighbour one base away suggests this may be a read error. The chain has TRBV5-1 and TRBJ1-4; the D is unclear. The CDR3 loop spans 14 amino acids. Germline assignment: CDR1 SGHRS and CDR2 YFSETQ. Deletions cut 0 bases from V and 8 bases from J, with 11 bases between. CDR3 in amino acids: CASSLAEIREKLFF. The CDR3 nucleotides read TGCGCCAGCAGCTTGGCGGAGATTCGGGAAAAACTGTTTTTT.

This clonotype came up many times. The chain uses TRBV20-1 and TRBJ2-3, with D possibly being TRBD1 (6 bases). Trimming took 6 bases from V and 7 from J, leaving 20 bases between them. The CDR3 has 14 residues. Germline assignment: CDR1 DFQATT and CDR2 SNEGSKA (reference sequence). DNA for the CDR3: TGCAGTGCAAAGGACAGCCAACAAAGCCATACGCAGTATTTT. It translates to CSAKDSQQSHTQYF.

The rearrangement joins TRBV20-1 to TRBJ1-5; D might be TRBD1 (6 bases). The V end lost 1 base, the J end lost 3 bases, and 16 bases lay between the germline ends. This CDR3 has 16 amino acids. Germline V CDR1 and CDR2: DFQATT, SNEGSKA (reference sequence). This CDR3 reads CSARGDQGQNNQPQHF. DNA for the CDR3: TGCAGTGCTAGAGGAGATCAAGGACAGAACAATCAGCCCCAGCATTTT.

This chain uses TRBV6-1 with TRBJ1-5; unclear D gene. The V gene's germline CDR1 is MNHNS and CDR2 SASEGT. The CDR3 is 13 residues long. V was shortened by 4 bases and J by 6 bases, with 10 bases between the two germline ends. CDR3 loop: CASSGEGFQPQHF. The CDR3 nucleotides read TGTGCCAGCAGTGGAGAAGGGTTTCAGCCCCAGCATTTT.

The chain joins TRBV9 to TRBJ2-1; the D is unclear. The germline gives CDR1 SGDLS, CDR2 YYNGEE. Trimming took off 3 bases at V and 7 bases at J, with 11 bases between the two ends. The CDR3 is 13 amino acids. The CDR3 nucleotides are TGTGCCAGCAGCGGACGACTGTATAATGAGCAGTTCTTC. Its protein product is CASSGRLYNEQFF.

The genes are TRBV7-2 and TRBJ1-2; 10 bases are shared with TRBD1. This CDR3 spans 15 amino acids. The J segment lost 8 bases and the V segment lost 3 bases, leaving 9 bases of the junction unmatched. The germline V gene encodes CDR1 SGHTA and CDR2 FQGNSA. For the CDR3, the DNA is TGTGCCAGCAGCTTGGACAGACAGGGGGCGGGCGGCTACACCTTC. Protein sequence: CASSLDRQGAGGYTF.

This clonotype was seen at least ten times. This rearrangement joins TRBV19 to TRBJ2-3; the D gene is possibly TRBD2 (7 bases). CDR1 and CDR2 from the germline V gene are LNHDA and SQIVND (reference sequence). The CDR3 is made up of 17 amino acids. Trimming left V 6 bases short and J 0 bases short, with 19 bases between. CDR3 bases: TGTGCCAGTAGCGAGAGCGGGACACGGTATAGCACAGATACGCAGTATTTT. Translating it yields CASSESGTRYSTDTQYF.

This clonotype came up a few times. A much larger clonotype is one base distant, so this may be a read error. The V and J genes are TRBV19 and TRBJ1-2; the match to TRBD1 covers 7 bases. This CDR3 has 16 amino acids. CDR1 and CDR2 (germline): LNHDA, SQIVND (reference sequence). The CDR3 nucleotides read TGTGCCAGTAGTATCGGTCGGCAGGGGGTAAACTATGGCTGCACCTTC. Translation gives CASSIGRQGVNYGCTF.

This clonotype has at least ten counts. The chain's CDR3 is CASNYGGQPQHF. In nucleotides, the CDR3 is TGTGCCAGCAACTATGGGGGTCAGCCCCAGCATTTT. The chain joins TRBV6-6 to TRBJ1-5, with D perhaps matching TRBD1 (5 bases). Deletions cut 7 bases from V and 6 bases from J, with 10 bases between. The germline CDR1 and CDR2 sequences are MNHNY and SVGAGI (reference sequence). CDR3 length equals 12 residues.

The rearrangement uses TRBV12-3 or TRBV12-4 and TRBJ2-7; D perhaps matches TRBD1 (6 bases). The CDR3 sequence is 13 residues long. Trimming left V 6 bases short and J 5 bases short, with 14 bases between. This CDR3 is CASSVQGIHEQYF. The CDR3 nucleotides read TGTGCCAGCAGCGTACAGGGTATCCACGAGCAGTACTTC.